What follows is one T cell receptor beta chain and its context. Its antigen is as yet unknown. Sequencing was performed with immunoSEQ multiplex PCR; in TCRdb, only in-frame clones are kept and a portion is missing. The sample holds some 42,000 clones; roughly four fifths are singletons and the top ten take more than 2.5%. The V gene's germline CDR1 is KGHSH and CDR2 LQKENI. The ends were cut back, 3 bases at V and 2 bases at J, with 10 bases in the middle. This CDR3 has 14 residues. The source of the sample is a study of PD-L1 blockade in urothelial cancer. Looking at the study overall: Patients commenced intravenous atezolizumab, 1,200 mg every 3 weeks, around 2014. Anywhere from 0 to 3 prior chemotherapy regimens had been received by patients. At 6 weeks and at 3 weeks (second dose) after treatment start, blood was analyzed.

Findings of the study overall: Patients who had durable benefit saw their tumor-associated blood clones expand more at 3 weeks.

V is TRBV18 and J is TRBJ1-2, with a possible D match to TRBD1 (5 bases). This TCR came from a man between 65 and 85 years old with urothelial cancer. This specimen consisted of PBMCs, obtained around atezolizumab (anti-PD-L1) treatment. CDR3 residues: CASSPGQGNYGYTF. The DNA for the CDR3 is TGTGCCAGCTCACCCGGGCAGGGCAACTATGGCTACACCTTC. The full variable domain, its missing parts supplied by reference TRBV18 and TRBJ1-2, is NAGVMQNPRHLVRRRGQEARLRCSPMKGHSHVYWYRQLPEEGLKFMVYLQKENIIDESGMPKERFSAEFPKEGPSILRIQQVVRGDSAAYFCASSPGQGNYGYTFGSGTRLTVV.